This T cell receptor beta chain came from a study of cytomegalovirus exposure and HLA in healthy donors. Germline CDR1 and CDR2: SGHVS and FQNEAQ. The CDR3 runs 15 residues. Trimming left V 0 bases short and J 2 bases short, with 10 bases between. The primer mix had 60 Vbeta and 13 Jbeta primers. Produced via immunoSEQ multiplex PCR; TCRdb's table is partial and in-frame only. The sample yields 130,000 to 150,000 clones, 65% to 80% seen once. This clone was seen only once. The TCR originated in a woman aged 40 to 50 in good health and CMV-seronegative. The J gene is TRBJ1-1, the V gene TRBV7-8; D ambiguous. The sample taken for sequencing was PBMCs. The CDR3 here is CASSLAINLNTEAFF. DNA of the CDR3: TGTGCCAGCAGCTTAGCCATCAACCTAAACACTGAAGCTTTCTTT.